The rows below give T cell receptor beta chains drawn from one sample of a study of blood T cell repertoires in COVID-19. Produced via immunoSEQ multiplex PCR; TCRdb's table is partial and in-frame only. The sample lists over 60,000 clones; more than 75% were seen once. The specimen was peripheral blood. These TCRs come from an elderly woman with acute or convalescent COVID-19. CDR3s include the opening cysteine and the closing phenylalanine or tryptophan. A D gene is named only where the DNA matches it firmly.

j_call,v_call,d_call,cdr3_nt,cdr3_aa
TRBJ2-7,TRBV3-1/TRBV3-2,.,TGTGCCAGCAGCCACATTTACGAGCAGTACTTC,CASSHIYEQYF
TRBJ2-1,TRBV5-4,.,TGTGCCAGCAGCTTGAGGGAGAGCTACAATGAGCAGTTCTTC,CASSLRESYNEQFF
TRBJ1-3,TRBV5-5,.,TGTGCCAGCAGCTGGGGAGGGTCTGGAAACACCATATATTTT,CASSWGGSGNTIYF
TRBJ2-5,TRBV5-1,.,TGCGCCAGCAGCTTGGCTCCCGGGGGATTGGAGACCCAGTACTTC,CASSLAPGGLETQYF
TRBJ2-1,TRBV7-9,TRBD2,TGTGCCAGCAGCTTTGGAACGCGGGGGTCCGGATTCTTC,CASSFGTRGSGFF
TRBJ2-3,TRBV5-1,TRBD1,TGCGCCAGCAGCTTAGGGGACAGGGAGGATACGCAGTATTTT,CASSLGDREDTQYF
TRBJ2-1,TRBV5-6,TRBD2,TGTGCCAGCAGCCCCGGACTAGCGATATCAAATGAGCAGTTCTTC,CASSPGLAISNEQFF
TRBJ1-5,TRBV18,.,TGTGCCAGCTCACCCGGGGGACGGATCAATCAGCCCCAGCATTTT,CASSPGGRINQPQHF
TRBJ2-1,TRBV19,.,TGTGCCAGTAGTATAGATCCGGGCCGGGAGCCCTACAATGAGCAGTTCTTC,CASSIDPGREPYNEQFF
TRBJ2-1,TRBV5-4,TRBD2,TGTGCCAGCAGCTCTAGCGGGAGGGCCAACTACAATGAGCAGTTCTTC,CASSSSGRANYNEQFF
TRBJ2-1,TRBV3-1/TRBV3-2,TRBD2,TGTGCCAGCAGCCTAACAAATGGGACTAGCGGGAGTGGAAGTGAGCAGTTCTTC,CASSLTNGTSGSGSEQFF
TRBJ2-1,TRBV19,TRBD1,TGTGCCAGTAGGGGACAGGGATCCGATGAGCAGTTCTTC,CASRGQGSDEQFF
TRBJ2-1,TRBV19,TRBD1,TGTGCCAGTATGGGACAGGTTACCAATGAGCAGTTCTTC,CASMGQVTNEQFF
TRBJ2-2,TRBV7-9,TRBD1,TGTGCCAGCGGATGGACAGGGAACACCGGGGAGCTGTTTTTT,CASGWTGNTGELFF
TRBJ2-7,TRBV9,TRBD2,TGTGCCAGCAGCGCGAGCGGGAGTCGGGCATACGAGCAGTACTTC,CASSASGSRAYEQYF
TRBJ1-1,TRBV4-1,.,TGCGCCAGCAGCCAAGGGAGGAACACTGAAGCTTTCTTT,CASSQGRNTEAFF